This T cell receptor beta chain was sequenced during a study of blood T cell repertoires in COVID-19. Study-level background: T cells, B-cell-depleted T cells, or PBMCs provided the cDNA or gDNA that served as material.

TCRdb's table, derived via immunoSEQ multiplex PCR, lists solely in-frame clones and lacks some. The sample lists 110,000 to 150,000 clones, around 83% occurring once. With V trimmed by 3 bases and J by 13 bases, 17 bases remained unmatched. The germline CDR1 and CDR2 sequences are LNHDA and SQIVND (reference sequence). CDR3 length equals 17 residues. The TCR comes from a man between 60 and 75 years old with active or convalescent COVID-19. Specimen: peripheral blood. The chain couples TRBV19 to TRBJ1-6; TRBD1 aligns across 8 bases. This chain's CDR3 is CASSIWGAGGPRGPLHF. The CDR3 nucleotides are TGTGCCAGTAGTATTTGGGGCGCAGGGGGCCCCCGAGGGCCCCTCCACTTT.